These 15 T cell receptor beta chains came from one sample sequenced in a study of blood T cell repertoires in COVID-19. Assay: immunoSEQ multiplex PCR; the TCRdb copy retains only in-frame clones and omits some. The sample includes 130,000 to 150,000 clones, around 90% of them seen just once. The specimen sequenced was peripheral blood. Receptors originate from a woman in her forties or fifties with acute or convalescent COVID-19.

This chain links TRBV19 with TRBJ2-1; 7 nucleotides line up with TRBD2. In germline, CDR1 is LNHDA, CDR2 SQIVND (reference sequence). The V and J ends lost 7 bases and 7 bases, in that order; junction bases with no gene match: 10. This CDR3 spans 14 amino acids. The CDR3 here is CASKRASGANEQFF. The CDR3 nucleotides read TGTGCCAGTAAACGCGCTAGCGGTGCAAATGAGCAGTTCTTC.

This chain uses TRBV11-2 with TRBJ2-3; the D gene is possibly TRBD2 (5 bases). Trimming pared 5 bases from V and 0 bases from J, leaving 15 bases between. The CDR3 is 16 residues long. The germline CDR1 and CDR2 sequences are SGHAT and FQNNGV. The CDR3 loop is CASSTNPGSSTDTQYF. CDR3 coding DNA: TGTGCCAGCAGCACTAACCCGGGATCTAGCACAGATACGCAGTATTTT.

The V and J genes are TRBV11-2 and TRBJ2-1; 7 bases are a match to TRBD2. V shed 4 bases and J 2 bases; nucleotides not matched to a gene: 8. CDR1 SGHAT and CDR2 FQNNGV come from the germline V gene. This CDR3 has 16 residues. CDR3 nucleotide sequence: TGTGCCAGCAGCTCCTGGGGTGGGAGGGCCTACAATGAGCAGTTCTTC. Its protein product is CASSSWGGRAYNEQFF.

V and J are TRBV7-3 and TRBJ2-1; 12 bases match TRBD2. Per germline, CDR1 SGHTA and CDR2 FQGTGA. V was pared by 2 bases and J by 2 bases, with 13 bases of the junction left unmatched. The CDR3 is made up of 20 amino acids. The CDR3 sequence is CASSLRAPTSGRLTYNEQFF. The CDR3 DNA reads as TGTGCCAGCAGCTTACGAGCCCCCACTAGCGGGAGGCTTACCTACAATGAGCAGTTCTTC.

The V and J genes are TRBV10-2 and TRBJ2-7; possibly TRBD1 for D (5 bases). The germline gives CDR1 WSHSY, CDR2 SAAADI. This CDR3 contains 14 residues. Trimming took off 5 bases at V and 1 base at J, with 12 bases between the two ends. The CDR3 coding sequence is TGCGCCAGCAGTAGGTCCCAGGGTTCCTACGAGCAGTACTTC. Its translation: CASSRSQGSYEQYF.

The gene calls are TRBV11-2 and TRBJ2-7, with D tentatively TRBD1 (6 bases). Germline CDR1 reads SGHAT; CDR2 reads FQNNGV. The V gene lost 0 bases and the J gene lost 6 bases, with 15 bases spanning the gap. The CDR3 spans 15 residues. CDR3 nucleotides: TGTGCCAGCAGCTTAGATGGCCAGGGGTTTATCGAGCAGTACTTC. Translated, it gives CASSLDGQGFIEQYF.

V is TRBV6-5 and J is TRBJ1-1, with D possibly TRBD1 on 5 matching bases. Germline V gene data show CDR1 as MNHEY and CDR2 as SVGAGI. V lost 10 bases, J lost 0 bases, and 9 bases lay in between. The CDR3 extends over 12 amino acids. The CDR3, as DNA: TGTGCCACACGACAGATGAACACTGAAGCTTTCTTT. It translates to CATRQMNTEAFF.

This clone was picked up one time. This chain links TRBV7-2 with TRBJ2-2; 10 bases align to TRBD2. Trimming at V came to 5 bases and at J to 1 base, leaving 7 bases not matched to a gene. The CDR3 contains 17 residues. CDR1 is SGHTA and CDR2 is FQGNSA in the germline V gene. CDR3 sequence reads: CASSPGTSAVNTGELFF. Here the CDR3 DNA reads TGTGCCAGCAGCCCCGGGACTAGCGCGGTGAACACCGGGGAGCTGTTTTTT.

The chain couples TRBV5-1 to TRBJ1-6; no definite D call. Germline V gives CDR1 SGHRS, CDR2 YFSETQ. V was cut by 0 bases and J by 10 bases, with 14 bases left in between. The CDR3 runs 15 residues. The CDR3 nucleotides are TGCGCCAGCAGCTTGGGCGGCGGAGCGCGCTCACCCCTCCACTTT. Protein product: CASSLGGGARSPLHF.

This clone was found once. J is TRBJ2-1 and V is TRBV2, with TRBD2 identical over 8 bases. V dropped 4 bases and J dropped 2; count of bases not matched to a gene: 1. The CDR3 spans 14 residues. Germline V gives CDR1 SNHLY, CDR2 FYNNEI. The CDR3 reads CASSVGLAYNEQFF. The DNA of the CDR3 is TGTGCCAGCAGTGTGGGACTAGCCTACAATGAGCAGTTCTTC.

This clone was seen just once. V is TRBV11-3 and J is TRBJ2-7, with TRBD2 identical over 7 bases. This CDR3 is built from 14 residues. Germline loops: CDR1 SGHNT, CDR2 YENEEA. With 2 bases clipped from V and 3 bases from J, the junction kept 4 bases outside the gene matches. CDR3 amino acids: CASSLPQRDYEQYF. CDR3 sequence (DNA): TGTGCCAGCAGCTTACCACAGCGGGACTACGAGCAGTACTTC.

This clone was recorded only once. V and J are TRBV28 and TRBJ1-4, with D perhaps TRBD1 (6 bases). The CDR3 spans 16 residues. Trimming cost V 3 bases and J 0 bases, with 11 bases left between them. Germline values: CDR1 MDHEN, CDR2 SYDVKM. The CDR3 here is CASSFWDISTNEKLFF. The CDR3 DNA is TGTGCCAGCAGTTTTTGGGACATCTCAACTAATGAAAAACTGTTTTTT.

The chain uses TRBV12-3 or TRBV12-4 and TRBJ1-2; D unresolved. V was shortened by 3 bases and J by 7 bases, with 6 bases between the two germline ends. The CDR3 totals 11 residues. Here the CDR3 reads CASSFQSGYTF. The DNA of the CDR3 is TGTGCCAGCAGTTTCCAATCTGGCTACACCTTC.

In nucleotides, the CDR3 is TGTGCCAGCAGTCGGAGAGGGGGCAGGTTTCTGAACACTGAAGCTTTCTTT. Its protein is CASSRRGGRFLNTEAFF. This sequence joins TRBV27 and TRBJ1-1; TRBD1 matches 7 bases. The length of the CDR3 is 17 residues. V gave up 5 bases and J gave up 0 bases; unmatched junction bases: 12. CDR1 is MNHEY, CDR2 SMNVEV, per germline (reference sequence).

The V and J genes are TRBV12-3 or TRBV12-4 and TRBJ2-3; 7 positions match TRBD2. With V trimmed by 6 bases and J by 8 bases, 8 bases remained unmatched. The CDR3 totals 13 residues. In nucleotides, the CDR3 is TGTGCCAGCAGCTCAGTAGCGGGCTCTACGCAGTATTTT. This translates into CASSSVAGSTQYF.